This T cell receptor beta chain comes out of a study of blood T cell repertoires in COVID-19. On the study more broadly: The samples span acute and convalescent COVID-19 from the United States, Italy and Spain.

Some clones are missing from TCRdb's copy, which holds only in-frame ones; the method was immunoSEQ multiplex PCR. The sample yields about 190,000 clones, around 80% seen once. The sequencing input was peripheral blood. The clonotype was recovered from a human donor in a cohort sampled during active COVID-19.

The CDR3 DNA is TGTGCCAGCAGTCCTCAGGGGCAGGGCTACACCTTC. Translating gives CASSPQGQGYTF. The chain joins TRBV12-3 or TRBV12-4 to TRBJ1-2, with D perhaps TRBD1 (6 bases). CDR3 length: 12 residues. V dropped 5 bases and J dropped 8 bases, with 12 bases sitting between them.